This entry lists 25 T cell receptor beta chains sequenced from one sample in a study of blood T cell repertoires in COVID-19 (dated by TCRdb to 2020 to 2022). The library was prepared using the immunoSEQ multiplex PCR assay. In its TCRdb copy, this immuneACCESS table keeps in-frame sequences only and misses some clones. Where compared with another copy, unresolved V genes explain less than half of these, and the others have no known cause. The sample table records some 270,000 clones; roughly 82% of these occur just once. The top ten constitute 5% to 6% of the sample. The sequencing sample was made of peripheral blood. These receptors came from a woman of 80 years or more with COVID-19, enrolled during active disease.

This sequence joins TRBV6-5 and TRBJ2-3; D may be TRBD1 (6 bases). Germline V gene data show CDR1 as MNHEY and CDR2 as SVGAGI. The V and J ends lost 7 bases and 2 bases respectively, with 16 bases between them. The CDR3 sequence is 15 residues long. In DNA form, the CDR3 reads TGTGCCAGCACCCGGCGACAGGCTGACACAGATACGCAGTATTTT. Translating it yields CASTRRQADTDTQYF.

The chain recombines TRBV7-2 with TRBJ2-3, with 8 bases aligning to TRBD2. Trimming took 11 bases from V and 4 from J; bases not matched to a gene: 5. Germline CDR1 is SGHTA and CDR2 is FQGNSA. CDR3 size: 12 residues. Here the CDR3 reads CALRRGADTQYF. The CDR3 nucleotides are TGTGCCCTACGGCGGGGGGCAGATACGCAGTATTTT.

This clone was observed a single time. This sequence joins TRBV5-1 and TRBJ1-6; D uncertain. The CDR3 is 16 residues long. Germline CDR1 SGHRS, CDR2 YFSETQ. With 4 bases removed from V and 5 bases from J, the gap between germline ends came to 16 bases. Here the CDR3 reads CASSRGGVSHNSPLHF. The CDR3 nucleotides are TGCGCCAGCAGCCGGGGTGGGGTCAGCCATAATTCACCCCTCCACTTT.

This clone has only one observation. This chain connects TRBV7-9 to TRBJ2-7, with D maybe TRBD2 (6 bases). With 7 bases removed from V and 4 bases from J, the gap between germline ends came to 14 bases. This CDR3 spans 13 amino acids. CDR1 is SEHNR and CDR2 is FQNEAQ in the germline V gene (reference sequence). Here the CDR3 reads CASTGTSTYEQYF. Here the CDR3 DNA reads TGTGCCAGCACTGGGACTTCGACTTACGAGCAGTACTTC.

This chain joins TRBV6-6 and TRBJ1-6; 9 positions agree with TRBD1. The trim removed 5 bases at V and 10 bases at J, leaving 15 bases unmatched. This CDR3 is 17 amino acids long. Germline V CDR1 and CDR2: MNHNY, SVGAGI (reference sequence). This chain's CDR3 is CASSRDSGQGLKSPLHF. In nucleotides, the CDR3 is TGTGCCAGCAGTCGAGATTCCGGACAGGGGTTGAAGTCACCCCTCCACTTT.

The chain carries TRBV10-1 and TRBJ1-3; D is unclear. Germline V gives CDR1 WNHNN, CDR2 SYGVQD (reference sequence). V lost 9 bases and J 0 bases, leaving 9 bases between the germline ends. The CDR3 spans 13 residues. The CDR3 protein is CASPMSSGNTIYF. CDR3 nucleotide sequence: TGCGCCAGTCCAATGAGCTCTGGAAACACCATATATTTT.

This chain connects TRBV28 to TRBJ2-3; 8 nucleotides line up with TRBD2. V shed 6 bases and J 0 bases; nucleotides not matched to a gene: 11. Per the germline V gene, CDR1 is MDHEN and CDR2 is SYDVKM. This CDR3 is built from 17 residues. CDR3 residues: CASRPPAQRGSTDTQYF. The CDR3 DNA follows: TGTGCCAGCAGGCCCCCTGCGCAGCGGGGGAGCACAGATACGCAGTATTTT.

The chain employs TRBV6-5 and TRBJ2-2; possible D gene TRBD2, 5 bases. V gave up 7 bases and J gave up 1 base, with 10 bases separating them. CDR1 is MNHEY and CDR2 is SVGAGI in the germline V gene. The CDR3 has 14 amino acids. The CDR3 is CASKEGGNTGELFF. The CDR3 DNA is TGTGCCAGCAAGGAAGGAGGGAACACCGGGGAGCTGTTTTTT.

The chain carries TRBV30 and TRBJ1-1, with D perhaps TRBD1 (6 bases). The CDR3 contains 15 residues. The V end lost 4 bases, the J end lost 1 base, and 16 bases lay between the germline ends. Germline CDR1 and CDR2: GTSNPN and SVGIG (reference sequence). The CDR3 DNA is TGTGCCTGGACCCAAGGGGGACACCAGAACACTGAAGCTTTCTTT. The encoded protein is CAWTQGGHQNTEAFF.

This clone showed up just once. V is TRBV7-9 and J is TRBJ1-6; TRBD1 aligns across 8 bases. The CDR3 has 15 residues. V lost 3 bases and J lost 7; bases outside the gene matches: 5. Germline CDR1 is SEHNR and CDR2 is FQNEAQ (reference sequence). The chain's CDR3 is CASSFDTGGNSPLHF. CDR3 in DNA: TGTGCCAGCAGCTTCGACACAGGGGGAAATTCACCCCTCCACTTT.

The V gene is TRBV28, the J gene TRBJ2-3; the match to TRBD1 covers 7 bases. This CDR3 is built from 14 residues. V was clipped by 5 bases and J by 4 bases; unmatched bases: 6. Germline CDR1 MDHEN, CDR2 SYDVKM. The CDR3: CASSQRQGADTQYF. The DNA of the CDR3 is TGTGCCAGCAGTCAAAGACAGGGTGCAGATACGCAGTATTTT.

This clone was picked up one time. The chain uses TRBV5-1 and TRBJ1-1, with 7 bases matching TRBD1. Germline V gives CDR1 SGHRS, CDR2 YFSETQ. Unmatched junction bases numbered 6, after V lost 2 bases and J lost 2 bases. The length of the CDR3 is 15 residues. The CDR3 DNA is TGCGCCAGCAGCTTAACGACAGGGCCAAACACTGAAGCTTTCTTT. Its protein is CASSLTTGPNTEAFF.

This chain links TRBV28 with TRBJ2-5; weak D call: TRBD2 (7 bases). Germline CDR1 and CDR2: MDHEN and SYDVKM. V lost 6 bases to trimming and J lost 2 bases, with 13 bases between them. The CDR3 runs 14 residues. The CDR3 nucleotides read TGTGCCAGCAGCCAGGGGCGGGGGCAAGAGACCCAGTACTTC. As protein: CASSQGRGQETQYF. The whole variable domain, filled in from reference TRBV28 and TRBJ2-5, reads DVKVTQSSRYLVKRTGEKVFLECVQDMDHENMFWYRQDPGLGLRLIYFSYDVKMKEKGDIPEGYSVSREKKERFSLILESASTNQTSMYLCASSQGRGQETQYFGPGTRLLVL.

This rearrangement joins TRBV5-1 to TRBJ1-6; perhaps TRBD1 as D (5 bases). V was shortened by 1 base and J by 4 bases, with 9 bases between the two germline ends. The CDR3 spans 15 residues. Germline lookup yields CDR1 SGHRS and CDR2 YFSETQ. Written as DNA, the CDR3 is TGCGCCAGCAGCTTGATAGGGGATTATAATTCACCCCTCCACTTT. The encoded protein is CASSLIGDYNSPLHF. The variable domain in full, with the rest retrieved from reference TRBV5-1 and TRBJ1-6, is KAGVTQTPRYLIKTRGQQVTLSCSPISGHRSVSWYQQTPGQGLQFLFEYFSETQRNKGNFPGRFSGRQFSNSRSEMNVSTLELGDSALYLCASSLIGDYNSPLHFGNGTRLTVT.

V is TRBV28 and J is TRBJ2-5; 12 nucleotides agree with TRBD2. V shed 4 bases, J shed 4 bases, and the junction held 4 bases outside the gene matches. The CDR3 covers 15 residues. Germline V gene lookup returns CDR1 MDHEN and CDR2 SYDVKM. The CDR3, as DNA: TGTGCCAGCAGTTCGACTAGCGGGGGTAGAGAGACCCAGTACTTC. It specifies CASSSTSGGRETQYF.

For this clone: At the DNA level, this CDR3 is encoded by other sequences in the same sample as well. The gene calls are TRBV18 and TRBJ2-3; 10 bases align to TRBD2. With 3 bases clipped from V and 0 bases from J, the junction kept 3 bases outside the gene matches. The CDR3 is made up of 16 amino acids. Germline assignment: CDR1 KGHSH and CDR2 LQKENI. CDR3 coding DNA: TGTGCCAGCTCACCTTTAGCGGGGGGCAGCACAGATACGCAGTATTTT. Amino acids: CASSPLAGGSTDTQYF.

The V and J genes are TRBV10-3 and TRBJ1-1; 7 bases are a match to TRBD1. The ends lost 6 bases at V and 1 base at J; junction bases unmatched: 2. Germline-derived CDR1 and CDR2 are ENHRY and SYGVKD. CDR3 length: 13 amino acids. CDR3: CAISPGGNTEAFF. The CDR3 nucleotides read TGTGCCATCAGCCCAGGGGGGAACACTGAAGCTTTCTTT.

Here the CDR3 reads CASSLDRGGNEQYV. The DNA of the CDR3 is TGTGCCAGCAGCTTGGACAGGGGAGGCAACGAGCAGTACGTC. The rearrangement links TRBV5-8 to TRBJ2-7; D is perhaps TRBD1 (7 bases). Germline V gene lookup returns CDR1 SGHTS and CDR2 YDEGEE. This CDR3 comprises 14 residues. V was cut by 0 bases and J by 5 bases, with 12 bases left in between.

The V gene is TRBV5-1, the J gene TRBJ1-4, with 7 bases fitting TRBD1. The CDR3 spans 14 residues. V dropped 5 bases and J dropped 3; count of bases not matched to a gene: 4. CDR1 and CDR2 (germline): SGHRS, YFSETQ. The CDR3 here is CASSRDSPNEKLFF. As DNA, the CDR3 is TGCGCCAGCAGTAGGGACAGCCCTAATGAAAAACTGTTTTTT.

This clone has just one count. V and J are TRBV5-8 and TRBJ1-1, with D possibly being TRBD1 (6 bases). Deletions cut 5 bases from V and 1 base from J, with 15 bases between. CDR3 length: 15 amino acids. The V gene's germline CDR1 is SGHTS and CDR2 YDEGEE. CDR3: CASSRRTVRNTEAFF. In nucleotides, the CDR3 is TGTGCCAGCAGTAGGAGGACAGTCCGGAACACTGAAGCTTTCTTT. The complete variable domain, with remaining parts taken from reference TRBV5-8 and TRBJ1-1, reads EAGVTQSPTHLIKTRGQQATLRCSPISGHTSVYWYQQALGLGLQFLLWYDEGEERNRGNFPPRFSGRQFPNYSSELNVNALELEDSALYLCASSRRTVRNTEAFFGQGTRLTVV.

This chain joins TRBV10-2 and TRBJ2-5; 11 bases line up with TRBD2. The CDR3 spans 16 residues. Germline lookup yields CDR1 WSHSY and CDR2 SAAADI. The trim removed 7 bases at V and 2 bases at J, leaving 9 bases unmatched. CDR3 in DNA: TGCGCCAGCACCACAAGACTAGCGGGGAATCAAGAGACCCAGTACTTC. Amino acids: CASTTRLAGNQETQYF.

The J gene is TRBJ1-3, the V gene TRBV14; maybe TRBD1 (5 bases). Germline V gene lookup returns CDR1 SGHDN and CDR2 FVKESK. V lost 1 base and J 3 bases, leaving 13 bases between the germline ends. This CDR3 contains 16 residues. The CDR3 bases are TGTGCCAGCAGCCAAGGGGGCCAGACAGTTGGAAACACCATATATTTT. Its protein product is CASSQGGQTVGNTIYF.

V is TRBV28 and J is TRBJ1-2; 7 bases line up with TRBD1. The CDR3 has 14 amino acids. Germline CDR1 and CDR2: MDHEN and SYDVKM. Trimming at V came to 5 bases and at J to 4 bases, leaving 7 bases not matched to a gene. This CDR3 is CASSNRGPVYGYTF. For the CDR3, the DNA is TGTGCCAGCAGTAACAGGGGCCCTGTCTATGGCTACACCTTC.

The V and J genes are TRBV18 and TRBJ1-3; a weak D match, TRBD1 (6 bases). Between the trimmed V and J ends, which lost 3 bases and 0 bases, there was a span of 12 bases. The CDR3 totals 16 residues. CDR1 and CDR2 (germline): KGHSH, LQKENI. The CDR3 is CASSPGGPNSGNTIYF. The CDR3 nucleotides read TGTGCCAGCTCACCTGGGGGCCCTAACTCTGGAAACACCATATATTTT.

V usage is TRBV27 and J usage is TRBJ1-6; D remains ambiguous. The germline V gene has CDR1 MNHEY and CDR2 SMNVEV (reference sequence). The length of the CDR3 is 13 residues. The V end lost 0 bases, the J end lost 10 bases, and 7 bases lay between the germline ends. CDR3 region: CASSLSGGSPLHF. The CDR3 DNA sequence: TGTGCCAGCAGTTTATCGGGAGGGTCACCCCTCCACTTT.